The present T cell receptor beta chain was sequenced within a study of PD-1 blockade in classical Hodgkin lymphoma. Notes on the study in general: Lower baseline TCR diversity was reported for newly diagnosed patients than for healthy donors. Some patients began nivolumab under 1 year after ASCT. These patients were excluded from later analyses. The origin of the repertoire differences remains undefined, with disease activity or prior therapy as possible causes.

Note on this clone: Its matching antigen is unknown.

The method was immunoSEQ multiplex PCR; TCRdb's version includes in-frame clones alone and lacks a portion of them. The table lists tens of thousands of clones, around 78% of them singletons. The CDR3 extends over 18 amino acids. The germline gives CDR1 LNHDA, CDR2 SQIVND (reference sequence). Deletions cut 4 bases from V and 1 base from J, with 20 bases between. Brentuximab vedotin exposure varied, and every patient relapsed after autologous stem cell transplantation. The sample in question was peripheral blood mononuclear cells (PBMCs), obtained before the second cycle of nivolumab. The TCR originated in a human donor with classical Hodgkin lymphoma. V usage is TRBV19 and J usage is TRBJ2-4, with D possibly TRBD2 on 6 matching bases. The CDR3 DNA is TGTGCCAGTAGTACCATGGGGCGGGGTTTCTCCGCCAAAAACATTCAGTACTTC. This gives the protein CASSTMGRGFSAKNIQYF.